This T cell receptor (beta chain) was recovered during a study of OX40 agonist ivuxolimab in advanced cancers. Whole-study results and caveats: CD8+ T cells (on average) carried more expanded clones than CD4+ T cells.

Note on this clone: Its target is not known.

The CDR3 has 16 residues. CDR1 MDHEN and CDR2 SYDVKM come from the germline V gene. V shed 2 bases and J shed 3 bases, with 17 bases lying between them. Some clones are missing from TCRdb's copy, which holds only in-frame ones; the method was immunoSEQ multiplex PCR. The repertoire holds around 35,000 clones, with 88% as singletons. Blood draws occurred at baseline, cycle 4 day 1, and cycle 7 day 1. The J gene is TRBJ2-7, the V gene TRBV28, with D perhaps matching TRBD1 (7 bases). This TCR was recovered from an adult with an advanced solid tumor such as melanoma, head and neck, liver or kidney cancer. The sample consisted of CD4+ or CD8+ T cells sorted from blood, taken in a trial of the OX40 agonist ivuxolimab. The CDR3, as DNA: TGTGCCAGCAGTTTAGTAGTACAGGGGAGGTTCTACGAGCAGTACTTC. Protein product: CASSLVVQGRFYEQYF.